This T cell receptor (beta chain) derives from a study of vaccination and CD4 T cells after COVID-19. Study-level background: Cells were stimulated with overlapping spike peptide pools from SARS-CoV-2, HCoV-NL63, HCoV-OC43 and HCoV-229E.

Germline V gene data show CDR1 as MNHEY and CDR2 as SMNVEV (reference sequence). There are 13 residues in the CDR3. V shed 9 bases and J 5 bases; nucleotides not matched to a gene: 9. Cultured CD4+ T-cell DNA underwent Oncomine TCR Beta short-read sequencing. TCRdb passed the PCR reads through MiXCR, listing each CDR3 protein once. Of about 9,700 distinct CDR3 sequences detected, about half appear once; the ten largest clones hold around 21%. Treatment reported: approximately 9-day PBMC culture with coronavirus spike peptide pools or control peptides (ViraFEST assay). About this clonotype: Its target is unknown.

Study findings and constraints: Median reactive clonotypes, those recognizing SARS-CoV-2, rose from around 21 to 38, not significantly.

Source material: CD4+ T cells from blood, cultured in vitro. The chain is built from TRBV27 and TRBJ1-2; 7 positions agree with TRBD1. This clonotype originated in a human donor who had recovered from COVID-19. The CDR3 DNA is TGTGCCAGTCGGGACAGCGGGGTTTATGGCTACACCTTC. This sequence encodes CASRDSGVYGYTF.